Listed here are 14 T cell receptor beta chains from one sample, sequenced in a study of regulatory T cells in long-lasting Graves disease. The sample's time point: newly diagnosed GD, antithyroid drugs for less than 3 months. The TCR library used RNA extracted from PBMCs. Library construction for TCR beta used iRepertoire HTBI primers and Arm-PCR of CDR3 regions. TCRdb passed the multiplex PCR reads through MiXCR, listing each CDR3 protein once. Of hundreds of thousands of distinct CDR3 sequences in the sample, 13% were seen once. The same sample was also studied in work on T cells in Graves' hyperthyroidism and ophthalmopathy.

The sequencing here drew on peripheral blood mononuclear cells (PBMCs), taken at new diagnosis, from a patient treated with antithyroid drugs. These receptors came from a man between 25 and 39 years old with Graves disease.

CDR3 region: CASRPVGAAYNEQFF. The CDR3 bases are TGCGCCAGCAGGCCCGTTGGGGCCGCCTACAATGAGCAGTTCTTC. This chain connects TRBV4-1 to TRBJ2-1; TRBD1 might be the D (5 bases). Germline V gene data show CDR1 as MGHRA and CDR2 as YSYEKL. V gave up 6 bases and J gave up 2 bases, with 14 bases separating them. The CDR3 extends over 15 amino acids.

A few counts support this clonotype. The chain uses TRBV12-5 and TRBJ2-7; D possibly corresponds to TRBD1 (6 bases). The CDR3 runs 14 residues. V lost 7 bases to trimming and J lost 6 bases, with 19 bases between them. The germline gives CDR1 LGHNT, CDR2 FRNRAP. The CDR3 region is CASVPTVLGAEQYF. CDR3 DNA sequence: TGTGCTAGTGTTCCGACTGTCCTGGGGGCCGAGCAGTACTTC.

This clonotype was detected many times. The chain couples TRBV20-1 to TRBJ2-2; D is ambiguous. CDR1 and CDR2 from the germline V gene are DFQATT and SNEGSKA (reference sequence). With 3 bases removed from V and 1 base from J, the gap between germline ends came to 3 bases. The CDR3 has 12 amino acids. The CDR3 DNA reads as TGCAGTGCTAGCGAGAACACCGGGGAGCTGTTTTTT. Encoded protein: CSASENTGELFF.

There are a few counts of this clonotype. V usage is TRBV6-1 and J usage is TRBJ2-3, with D possibly matching TRBD1 (6 bases). The CDR3 runs to 15 residues. Between the trimmed V and J ends, which lost 6 bases and 2 bases, there was a span of 15 bases. Germline assignment: CDR1 MNHNS and CDR2 SASEGT. CDR3 sequence: CASSGKGEVTDTQYF. CDR3 nucleotide sequence: TGTGCCAGCAGCGGGAAGGGGGAAGTCACAGATACGCAGTATTTT.

Notes on this clonotype: Possible read error: a much larger clone is one base away. The V gene is TRBV10-3, the J gene TRBJ2-3; TRBD2 aligns across 9 bases. The CDR3 contains 16 residues. The germline CDR1 and CDR2 sequences are ENHRY and SYGVKD. The CDR3 DNA reads as TGTGCCATCAGTTCCTTAGCGGGAGCTAGCACAGATATGCAGTATTTT. As protein: CAISSLAGASTDMQYF.

CDR3 in amino acids: CAITEGQGVGDTQYF. The CDR3 DNA reads TGTGCCATCACGGAAGGACAGGGGGTCGGAGATACGCAGTATTTT. This chain uses TRBV10-3 with TRBJ2-3; 10 bases are shared with TRBD1. The CDR3 is 15 amino acids. The V gene end was trimmed by 7 bases and the J gene end by 5 bases; junction bases not matched to a gene: 9. Germline V gives CDR1 ENHRY, CDR2 SYGVKD.

This clonotype has at least ten counts. The V call is TRBV18, the J call TRBJ2-3, with D maybe TRBD2 (6 bases). The CDR3 runs to 15 residues. In germline, CDR1 is KGHSH, CDR2 LQKENI. V lost 8 bases and J lost 0, with 15 bases in between. The CDR3 protein is CASPPGTPSTDTQYF. The CDR3 DNA follows: TGTGCCAGCCCCCCCGGGACTCCTAGCACAGATACGCAGTATTTT. Full variable domain (outside the CDR3, taken from reference TRBV18 and TRBJ2-3): NAGVMQNPRHLVRRRGQEARLRCSPMKGHSHVYWYRQLPEEGLKFMVYLQKENIIDESGMPKERFSAEFPKEGPSILRIQQVVRGDSAAYFCASPPGTPSTDTQYFGPGTRLTVL.

In this sample, this clonotype turned up many times. The V gene is TRBV29-1, the J gene TRBJ2-1; 7 positions match TRBD1. V lost 4 bases, J lost 12 bases, and 6 bases stayed unmatched. The CDR3 spans 11 residues. Germline V lookup: CDR1 SQVTM, CDR2 ANQGSEA. This CDR3 is CSVGDSRGQFF. The CDR3 bases are TGCAGCGTTGGGGACAGCCGGGGGCAGTTCTTC.

This clonotype showed up many times. The chain joins TRBV25-1 to TRBJ2-7; 13 bases agree with TRBD2. The CDR3 consists of 16 residues. Germline V CDR1 and CDR2: MGHDK, SYGVNS. The V segment lost 6 bases and the J segment 4 bases; nucleotides outside the gene matches: 9. The CDR3 is CASSGRGLAGIYEQYF. The CDR3 DNA sequence: TGTGCCAGCAGCGGTCGGGGACTAGCGGGAATTTACGAGCAGTACTTC.

There are a few counts of this clonotype. The chain uses TRBV10-1 and TRBJ2-3, with D perhaps TRBD1 (5 bases). V lost 0 bases and J 0 bases, leaving 7 bases between the germline ends. The germline V gene encodes CDR1 WNHNN and CDR2 SYGVQD (reference sequence). CDR3 length: 15 residues. CDR3 nucleotide sequence: TGCGCCAGCAGTGAGTCTCAGGGTAGCACAGATACGCAGTATTTT. Its translation: CASSESQGSTDTQYF.

The chain is built from TRBV14 and TRBJ1-1, with 9 bases fitting TRBD1. The V gene end was trimmed by 5 bases and the J gene end by 7 bases; junction bases not matched to a gene: 5. The CDR3 consists of 13 residues. Germline lookup yields CDR1 SGHDN and CDR2 FVKESK. The CDR3 DNA reads TGTGCCAGCAGCAATACAGGGGGCGTTGAAGCTTTCTTT. Protein sequence: CASSNTGGVEAFF.

This sequence joins TRBV7-9 and TRBJ2-7, with D unresolved. The germline gives CDR1 SEHNR, CDR2 FQNEAQ (reference sequence). Trimming shortened V by 3 bases and J by 0 bases, and 9 bases separated the two germline ends. This CDR3 comprises 14 residues. The CDR3 nucleotides read TGTGCCAGCAGCTTTACAGTGCGCTCCTACGAGCAGTACTTC. This gives the protein CASSFTVRSYEQYF.

The genes are TRBV25-1 and TRBJ1-2; tentatively, D is TRBD1 (5 bases). The CDR3 is 13 residues long. Germline V lookup: CDR1 MGHDK, CDR2 SYGVNS. V was trimmed by 5 bases and J by 5 bases, leaving 12 bases between them. The CDR3 region has the DNA TGTGCCAGCAGTAGGGAGGGGACGTATGGCTACACCTTC. This gives the protein CASSREGTYGYTF.

This rearrangement joins TRBV5-5 to TRBJ2-7; 8 bases are shared with TRBD2. Germline CDR1 and CDR2: SGHKS and YYEKEE (reference sequence). This CDR3 has 16 residues. V dropped 4 bases and J dropped 3; count of bases not matched to a gene: 12. CDR3 DNA: TGTGCCAGCAGCGCCCGAAGCGGGAGCGGGGTCTACGAGCAGTACTTC. This encodes CASSARSGSGVYEQYF.